A selection of T cell receptor beta chains follows, all from one sample in a study of T cells in Graves' hyperthyroidism and ophthalmopathy. From the multiplex PCR reads, TCRdb called clonotypes with MiXCR, one entry per CDR3 protein. The table lists hundreds of thousands of distinct CDR3 sequences, 38% of them singletons. Specimen: blood. The receptor source for this set is a man younger than 35 with Graves' hyperthyroidism. Each CDR3 is given with its conserved first and last residue.

cdr3_aa j_call v_call
CASSGRQGGSNTGELFF TRBJ2-2 TRBV9
CASSLREPNYGYTF TRBJ1-2 TRBV7-3
CASSQEHVDTEAFF TRBJ1-1 TRBV4-3
CSARTIGAQPQHF TRBJ1-5 TRBV20-1
CASSYSKTAYEQYF TRBJ2-7 TRBV6-5
CASKLAGAGELFF TRBJ2-2 TRBV19
CASSETATEAFF TRBJ1-1 TRBV2
CASRRTTALGEAFF TRBJ1-1 TRBV12-3/TRBV12-4
CASSYGQGGTTEAFF TRBJ1-1 TRBV7-9
CASSPGSGMNTEAFF TRBJ1-1 TRBV18
CASSEGTGGSQAFF TRBJ1-1 TRBV10-1
CASSGRQGEELFF TRBJ2-2 TRBV9
CSADRGFTEAFF TRBJ1-1 TRBV20-1
CAISEGRDNSPLHF TRBJ1-6 TRBV10-3
CASRDWGWHEQYF TRBJ2-7 TRBV2
CASSWGSTEAFF TRBJ1-1 TRBV5-4
CASSQRGVAGASYEQYF TRBJ2-7 TRBV4-1
CSVEATGGGETQYF TRBJ2-5 TRBV29-1
CASSLAGRYEGTQHF TRBJ1-5 TRBV7-2
CASGQVLYGYTF TRBJ1-2 TRBV10-3
CASSPGAKGTEAFF TRBJ1-1 TRBV7-8
CSGTGRGGYTF TRBJ1-2 TRBV29-1
CASSPPNRDRVTCEQYF TRBJ2-7 TRBV7-8
CASSLTSRANEKLFF TRBJ1-4 TRBV5-1
CASSSQTGEKTQYF TRBJ2-5 TRBV5-5
CASRYGGREQYF TRBJ2-7 TRBV9
CASSLVSGTTEAFF TRBJ1-1 TRBV25-1
CASSGPGLAGNQYF TRBJ2-5 TRBV11-1
CSVGPEMNTEAFF TRBJ1-1 TRBV29-1
CASSFNRGREQYF TRBJ2-7 TRBV12-3/TRBV12-4
CSVPDRGNTIYF TRBJ1-3 TRBV20-1
CASSASPGQAYEQYF TRBJ2-7 TRBV19
CATGTGQSYEQYF TRBJ2-7 TRBV2
CASPPGRGHEKLFF TRBJ1-4 TRBV7-2
CASSNRRSGANVLTF TRBJ2-6 TRBV6-5
CASSPGQDQPQHF TRBJ1-5 TRBV5-1
CSLGPGGTQYF TRBJ2-5 TRBV29-1
CASSSLWTDRRWAYTF TRBJ1-2 TRBV12-3/TRBV12-4
CASSLADMGGQPQYF NA TRBV7-2